This T cell receptor (beta chain) was retrieved from a study of OX40 agonist ivuxolimab in advanced cancers. Across the whole study: Dose-escalation patients had hepatocellular carcinoma, melanoma, renal cell or head and neck cancer.

Clones were read by immunoSEQ multiplex PCR, and TCRdb kept only the in-frame ones, dropping some. Of approximately 76,000 clones listed, about 89% are singletons. V shed 3 bases and J shed 2 bases, with 8 bases lying between them. Germline CDR1 is SGHDN and CDR2 is FVKESK. This CDR3 has 14 amino acids. V usage is TRBV14 and J usage is TRBJ1-3; no firm D call. The sequencing here drew on CD4+ or CD8+ T cells sorted from blood, taken in a trial of the OX40 agonist ivuxolimab. The receptor comes from an adult with an advanced solid tumor such as melanoma, head and neck, liver or kidney cancer. The CDR3 region has the DNA TGTGCCAGCAGCCACCCGGGAGCTGGAAACACCATATATTTT. It encodes CASSHPGAGNTIYF. The full variable domain, completed using reference TRBV14 and TRBJ1-3, is EAGVTQFPSHSVIEKGQTVTLRCDPISGHDNLYWYRRVMGKEIKFLLHFVKESKQDESGMPNNRFLAERTGGTYSTLKVQPAELEDSGVYFCASSHPGAGNTIYFGEGSWLTVV.